Listed here are 16 T cell receptor beta chains from one sample, sequenced in a study of blood T cell repertoires in COVID-19. Sequencing was performed with immunoSEQ multiplex PCR; in TCRdb, only in-frame clones are kept and a portion is missing. The table lists about 210,000 clones, 65% to 90% of them singletons, with approximately 5% in the top ten. The sample taken for sequencing was peripheral blood. These receptors all stem from a man in his fifties or sixties with COVID-19, enrolled during active disease.

The rearrangement uses TRBV18 and TRBJ1-2; D gene ambiguous. Germline values: CDR1 KGHSH, CDR2 LQKENI. CDR3 length: 14 residues. Trimming pared 3 bases from V and 8 bases from J, leaving 16 bases between. The CDR3, as DNA: TGTGCCAGCTCACCCGGTGGGAGGTATTTCGGCTACACCTTC. It encodes CASSPGGRYFGYTF.

The chain uses TRBV6-2 or TRBV6-3 and TRBJ1-6; 10 bases are a match to TRBD1. CDR3 length equals 14 residues. The ends lost 5 bases at V and 9 bases at J; junction bases unmatched: 4. Looked up from germline, CDR1 is MNHEY and CDR2 is SVGEGT. The CDR3 spells CASSPDRGSSPLHF. The DNA of the CDR3 is TGTGCCAGCAGTCCGGACAGGGGGAGTTCACCCCTCCACTTT.

The V call is TRBV3-1 (or the pseudogene TRBV3-2), the J call TRBJ1-2; 10 bases map to TRBD1. Per germline, CDR1 LGHDT and CDR2 YNNKEL (reference sequence). Unmatched junction bases numbered 2, after V lost 2 bases and J lost 2 bases. The CDR3 has 15 amino acids. CDR3 nucleotides: TGTGCCAGCAGCCAATGGGACAGGGGCAACTATGGCTACACCTTC. Translated, it gives CASSQWDRGNYGYTF.

The rearrangement links TRBV5-4 to TRBJ1-2, with TRBD1 matching over 7 bases. CDR3 length: 16 residues. With 4 bases clipped from V and 1 base from J, the junction kept 10 bases outside the gene matches. CDR1 and CDR2 (germline): SGHNT, YYREEE (reference sequence). CDR3 in DNA: TGTGCCAGCAGCCCGGGACAGAAGGTTTATAACTATGGCTACACCTTC. This translates into CASSPGQKVYNYGYTF. Using reference TRBV5-4 and TRBJ1-2 for the parts outside the CDR3, the full variable domain is ETGVTQSPTHLIKTRGQQVTLRCSSQSGHNTVSWYQQALGQGPQFIFQYYREEENGRGNFPPRFSGLQFPNYSSELNVNALELDDSALYLCASSPGQKVYNYGYTFGSGTRLTVV.

A few counts support this clone. This rearrangement joins TRBV5-4 to TRBJ2-3, with D maybe TRBD2 (6 bases). Germline CDR1 reads SGHNT; CDR2 reads YYREEE (reference sequence). The ends were cut back, 5 bases at V and 2 bases at J, with 12 bases in the middle. The CDR3 has 14 residues. CDR3 in amino acids: CASRPSGLTDTQYF. The DNA of the CDR3 is TGTGCCAGCAGACCCTCGGGACTCACAGATACGCAGTATTTT.

The CDR3: CATSRWGAGDQETQYF. The CDR3 nucleotides read TGTGCCACCAGCCGCTGGGGAGCGGGGGACCAAGAGACCCAGTACTTC. The chain joins TRBV15 to TRBJ2-5, with 8 bases identical to TRBD2. The CDR3 is made up of 16 amino acids. From germline, CDR1 is LNHNV and CDR2 YYDKDF (reference sequence). V lost 5 bases to trimming and J lost 0 bases; unmatched junction nucleotides: 8.

The V and J genes are TRBV4-3 and TRBJ1-2, with D maybe TRBD1 (5 bases). V was trimmed by 0 bases and J by 2 bases, leaving 7 bases between them. The germline gives CDR1 LGHNA, CDR2 YSLEER. The CDR3 extends over 14 amino acids. The CDR3 DNA reads as TGCGCCAGCAGCCAAGAACGGGGGAACTATGGCTACACCTTC. It encodes CASSQERGNYGYTF.

The table lists this clone with a few counts. Other DNA sequences within the sample encode an identical CDR3. The chain has TRBV19 and TRBJ2-3; D might be TRBD1 (6 bases). The germline gives CDR1 LNHDA, CDR2 SQIVND (reference sequence). Trimming took 4 bases from V and 5 from J, leaving 10 bases between them. The CDR3 sequence is 13 residues long. CDR3 amino acids: CASSNGRGDTQYF. The CDR3, as DNA: TGTGCCAGTAGTAATGGCAGGGGAGATACGCAGTATTTT.

The gene calls are TRBV5-6 and TRBJ2-6; D may be TRBD2 (5 bases). Germline-derived CDR1 and CDR2 are SGHDT and YYEEEE. Deletions cut 4 bases from V and 2 bases from J, with 13 bases between. The CDR3 consists of 16 residues. In DNA form, the CDR3 reads TGTGCCAGCAGCCAACCTTTCGGGGCTGGGGCCAACGTCCTGACTTTC. Encoded protein: CASSQPFGAGANVLTF.

CDR3 bases: TGTGCCAGCAGTAGGGGGGGCCCCGCAGATACGCAGTATTTT. Its translation is CASSRGGPADTQYF. This chain connects TRBV7-6 to TRBJ2-3; possible D gene TRBD2, 7 bases. From germline, CDR1 is SGHVS and CDR2 FNYEAQ. The CDR3 sequence is 14 residues long. V was pared by 6 bases and J by 4 bases, with 14 bases between.

The V gene is TRBV11-1, the J gene TRBJ2-1; 11 positions agree with TRBD2. J was trimmed by 6 bases and V by 5 bases; bases with no gene match: 9. The CDR3 runs 16 residues. Looked up from germline, CDR1 is SGHAT and CDR2 is FQDESV (reference sequence). The CDR3 nucleotides read TGTGCCAGCAGCGGGCGTATAGCGGGGGGGATCAATGAGCAGTTCTTC. Protein: CASSGRIAGGINEQFF. The full variable domain, its missing parts supplied by reference TRBV11-1 and TRBJ2-1, is EAEVAQSPRYKITEKSQAVAFWCDPISGHATLYWYRQILGQGPELLVQFQDESVVDDSQLPKDRFSAERLKGVDSTLKIQPAELGDSAMYLCASSGRIAGGINEQFFGPGTRLTVL.

V gene TRBV30 combines with J gene TRBJ2-7; 11 bases are a match to TRBD2. Germline-derived CDR1 and CDR2 are GTSNPN and SVGIG (reference sequence). CDR3 size: 13 residues. V was clipped by 4 bases and J by 3 bases; unmatched bases: 2. As DNA, the CDR3 is TGTGCCTGGACTAGCGGGGGGATCTACGAGCAGTACTTC. Encoded protein: CAWTSGGIYEQYF.

The chain uses TRBV5-6 and TRBJ1-1; maybe TRBD1 (5 bases). The CDR3 loop spans 15 amino acids. Looked up from germline, CDR1 is SGHDT and CDR2 is YYEEEE. The germline V and J ends were trimmed by 5 bases and 4 bases, with 18 bases remaining between them. The CDR3 bases are TGTGCCAGCAGAGGGGTTAGTGCACTGGGCACTGAAGCTTTCTTT. Translated, it gives CASRGVSALGTEAFF.

The chain combines TRBV18 with TRBJ2-3; weak D call: TRBD1 (5 bases). This CDR3 comprises 16 residues. Germline CDR1 KGHSH, CDR2 LQKENI. Trimming pared 2 bases from V and 4 bases from J, leaving 16 bases between. In DNA form, the CDR3 reads TGTGCCAGCTCACCATTTGGCGAAGGGGTCGCAGATACGCAGTATTTT. Protein sequence: CASSPFGEGVADTQYF.

The rearrangement links TRBV29-1 to TRBJ1-1, with TRBD1 matching over 7 bases. Germline trimming cut 4 bases from V and 10 bases from J; bases unmatched to any gene: 6. This CDR3 has 11 amino acids. CDR1 and CDR2 from the germline V gene are SQVTM and ANQGSEA. CDR3 coding DNA: TGCAGCGTTGCCCCGGGACAGTCAGCTTTCTTT. It encodes CSVAPGQSAFF.

The chain employs TRBV20-1 and TRBJ2-1, with TRBD2 identical over 8 bases. V was clipped by 3 bases and J by 2 bases; unmatched bases: 9. CDR1 and CDR2 from the germline V gene are DFQATT and SNEGSKA (reference sequence). The CDR3 has 16 amino acids. Here the CDR3 reads CSASGSSGLTYNEQFF. DNA for the CDR3: TGCAGTGCTAGTGGGTCTAGCGGGCTCACCTACAATGAGCAGTTCTTC.